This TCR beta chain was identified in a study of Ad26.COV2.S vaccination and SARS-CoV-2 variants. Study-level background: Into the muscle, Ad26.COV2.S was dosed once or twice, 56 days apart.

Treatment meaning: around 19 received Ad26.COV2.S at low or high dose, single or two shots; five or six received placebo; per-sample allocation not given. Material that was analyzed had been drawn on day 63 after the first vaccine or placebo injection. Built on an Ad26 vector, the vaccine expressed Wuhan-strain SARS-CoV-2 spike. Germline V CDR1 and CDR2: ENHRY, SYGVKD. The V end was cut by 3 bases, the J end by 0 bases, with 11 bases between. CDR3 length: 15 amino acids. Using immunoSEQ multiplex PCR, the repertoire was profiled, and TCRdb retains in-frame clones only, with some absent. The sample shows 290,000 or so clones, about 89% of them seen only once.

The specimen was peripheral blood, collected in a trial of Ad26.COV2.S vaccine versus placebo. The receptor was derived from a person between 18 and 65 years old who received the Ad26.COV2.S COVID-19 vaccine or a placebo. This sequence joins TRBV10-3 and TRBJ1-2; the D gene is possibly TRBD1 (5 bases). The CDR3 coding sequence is TGTGCCATCAGTGAAGAGGGACGGTCTAACTATGGCTACACCTTC. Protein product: CAISEEGRSNYGYTF.